These T cell receptor beta chains were read from a single sample in a study of blood T cell repertoires in COVID-19. Libraries were prepared by immunoSEQ multiplex PCR; TCRdb keeps only in-frame clonotypes and omits some of them. The table records hundreds of thousands of clones, around nine tenths of them present only once. The material sequenced was peripheral blood. The receptors were sampled from a man aged 65-85 years with acute or convalescent COVID-19. CDR3s include the opening cysteine and the closing phenylalanine or tryptophan. The D gene is left open where the match is weak. Only some rows state a clone size, as once, few, many or a class for expanded clones.

>TRBJ2-1|TRBD1|TRBV28|.
CASTTGGSYNEQFF
TGTGCCAGTACCACAGGGGGCTCCTACAATGAGCAGTTCTTC
>TRBJ2-3|TRBD2|TRBV5-1|.
CASSRQGLVTGLTDTQYF
TGCGCCAGCAGCCGCCAGGGACTAGTAACGGGGCTCACAGATACGCAGTATTTT
>TRBJ1-4|.|TRBV21-1|once
CASSKSKPGGKTNEKLFF
TGTGCCAGCAGCAAATCTAAACCAGGGGGAAAGACTAATGAAAAACTGTTTTTT
>TRBJ1-5|.|TRBV3-1/TRBV3-2|.
CASSQDNGLQPQHF
TGTGCCAGCAGCCAAGATAACGGTCTTCAGCCCCAGCATTTT
>TRBJ1-4|TRBD1|TRBV4-2|.
CASTTGQLGEKLFF
TGTGCCAGCACCACGGGACAGTTGGGGGAAAAACTGTTTTTT
>TRBJ2-3|.|TRBV6-5|.
CASSPRTASDTQYF
TGTGCCAGCAGTCCTAGGACTGCCTCAGATACGCAGTATTTT
>TRBJ2-7|TRBD1|TRBV3-1/TRBV3-2|.
CASSRPRGHEQYF
TGTGCCAGCAGCCGCCCTAGGGGGCACGAGCAGTACTTC
>TRBJ2-1|TRBD1|TRBV7-3|.
CASSPGTGGEQFF
TGTGCCAGCAGCCCGGGGACAGGCGGTGAGCAGTTCTTC
>TRBJ2-1|.|TRBV27|.
CASSRDNSYNEQFF
TGTGCCAGTAGCCGGGACAACTCCTACAATGAGCAGTTCTTC
>TRBJ2-7|.|TRBV7-2|.
CASSSSWQGLYEQYF
TGTGCCAGCAGCAGCTCTTGGCAGGGGCTGTACGAGCAGTACTTC
>TRBJ2-3|TRBD2|TRBV12-5|once
CASPGGGYGTDTQYF
TGTGCTAGTCCGGGGGGGGGTTATGGCACAGATACGCAGTATTTT
>TRBJ2-5|TRBD1|TRBV5-1|.
CASKGTDFDPFRETQYF
TGCGCCAGCAAAGGGACAGATTTTGACCCGTTCAGAGAGACCCAGTACTTC
>TRBJ2-1|TRBD2|TRBV28|.
CASSSPGTSGIDEQFF
TGTGCCAGCAGTTCCCCTGGGACTAGCGGGATCGATGAGCAGTTCTTC
>TRBJ2-1|TRBD1|TRBV28|.
CASSFWGQNNEQFF
TGTGCCAGCAGTTTCTGGGGACAGAACAATGAGCAGTTCTTC
>TRBJ2-7|TRBD1|TRBV11-2|.
CASSFLIQGAEEQYF
TGTGCCAGCAGCTTTTTGATACAGGGGGCAGAGGAGCAGTACTTC
>TRBJ2-7|.|TRBV6-2/TRBV6-3|.
CASSYSPGRSLYEQYF
TGTGCCAGCAGTTACTCTCCCGGGAGATCCCTCTACGAGCAGTACTTC
>TRBJ1-5|TRBD1|TRBV14|.
CASSQTGGGQPQHF
TGTGCCAGCAGCCAGACAGGGGGAGGTCAGCCCCAGCATTTT
>TRBJ2-1|TRBD2|TRBV6-2/TRBV6-3|.
CASSSTSGIYNEQFF
TGTGCCAGCAGTTCAACTAGCGGGATCTACAATGAGCAGTTCTTC
>TRBJ2-3|.|TRBV9|.
CASSNRQSTDTQYF
TGTGCCAGCAGCAACCGACAGAGCACAGATACGCAGTATTTT
>TRBJ2-7|TRBD2|TRBV7-9|.
CASSWEGAIIEQYF
TGTGCCAGCAGCTGGGAGGGCGCTATCATCGAGCAGTACTTC
>TRBJ1-2|.|TRBV18|.
CASSPSRDNYGYTF
TGTGCCAGCTCACCAAGTCGAGATAACTATGGCTACACCTTC
>TRBJ2-1|.|TRBV5-4|.
CASKPRGLGDNEQFF
TGTGCCAGCAAACCCCGCGGACTTGGCGACAATGAGCAGTTCTTC
>TRBJ2-2|TRBD2|TRBV18|.
CASSPRLASLTTNTGELFF
TGTGCCAGCTCACCTCGACTAGCTTCCCTTACCACGAACACCGGGGAGCTGTTTTTT
>TRBJ2-5|TRBD1|TRBV29-1|.
CSALDRGGETQYF
TGCAGCGCCCTGGACAGGGGCGGAGAGACCCAGTACTTC
>TRBJ1-2|.|TRBV3-1/TRBV3-2|.
CASSQDSRDYGYTF
TGTGCCAGCAGCCAAGATTCTCGGGACTATGGCTACACCTTC
>TRBJ2-3|TRBD2|TRBV28|few
CASSSGTSGVTDTQYF
TGTGCCAGCAGTTCTGGGACTAGCGGGGTAACAGATACGCAGTATTTT
>TRBJ1-1|.|TRBV21-1|.
CASSKEGVPHPTRQQGSGEAFF
TGTGCCAGCAGCAAAGAGGGCGTGCCCCACCCCACTCGACAACAGGGGAGCGGCGAAGCTTTCTTT
>TRBJ2-7|.|TRBV14|.
CASSPRREVLYEQYF
TGTGCCAGCAGCCCTCGGCGGGAAGTGCTCTACGAGCAGTACTTC
>TRBJ2-7|.|TRBV5-1|.
CASSNGGAPFYEQYF
TGCGCCAGCAGCAATGGGGGGGCTCCATTCTACGAGCAGTACTTC
>TRBJ2-2|.|TRBV28|.
CASSKYGAGELFF
TGTGCCAGCAGCAAGTACGGAGCCGGGGAGCTGTTTTTT
>TRBJ1-4|TRBD1|TRBV2|.
CASTLTGSNNEKLFF
TGTGCCAGCACGTTGACAGGGTCTAATAATGAAAAACTGTTTTTT
>TRBJ2-7|.|TRBV19|.
CASSPSGDVQYF
TGTGCCAGTAGTCCCTCAGGCGACGTGCAGTACTTC
>TRBJ2-4|TRBD1|TRBV28|.
CASSLTGGRFQAKNIQYF
TGTGCCAGCAGTTTGACAGGGGGCAGGTTTCAAGCCAAAAACATTCAGTACTTC
>TRBJ2-1|.|TRBV19|.
CASSSPVSGEQFF
TGTGCCAGTAGTTCCCCCGTATCGGGTGAGCAGTTCTTC
>TRBJ1-1|.|TRBV5-5|.
CASSLSGSMNTEAFF
TGTGCCAGCAGCTTGTCGGGGTCCATGAACACTGAAGCTTTCTTT
>TRBJ1-2|TRBD1|TRBV29-1|.
CSVRAGGQISYTF
TGCAGCGTTAGGGCAGGGGGTCAGATAAGCTACACCTTC
>TRBJ1-6|.|TRBV4-1|.
CASSQGVSGLYSPLHF
TGCGCCAGCAGCCAAGGGGTTTCAGGGCTTTATTCACCCCTCCACTTT
>TRBJ2-2|.|TRBV24-1|.
CATSDFTDRGTGELFF
TGTGCCACCAGTGATTTTACGGACAGAGGCACCGGGGAGCTGTTTTTT
>TRBJ2-1|.|TRBV18|.
CASSPRGGAYNEQFF
TGTGCCAGCTCACCACGTGGGGGCGCTTACAATGAGCAGTTCTTC
>TRBJ1-2|.|TRBV5-5|few
CASSHGGVSNYGYTF
TGTGCCAGCAGCCATGGAGGGGTATCTAACTATGGCTACACCTTC